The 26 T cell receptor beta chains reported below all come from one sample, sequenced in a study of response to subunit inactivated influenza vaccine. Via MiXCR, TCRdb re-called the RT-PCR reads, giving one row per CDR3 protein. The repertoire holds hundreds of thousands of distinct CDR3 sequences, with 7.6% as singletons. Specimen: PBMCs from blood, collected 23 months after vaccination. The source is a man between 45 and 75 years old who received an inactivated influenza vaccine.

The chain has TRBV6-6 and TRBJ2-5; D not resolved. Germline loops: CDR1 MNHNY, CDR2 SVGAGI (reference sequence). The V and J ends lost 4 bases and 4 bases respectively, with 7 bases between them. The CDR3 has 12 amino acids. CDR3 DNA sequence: TGTGCCAGCAGTTCGACTGGAGAGACCCAGTACTTC. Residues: CASSSTGETQYF.

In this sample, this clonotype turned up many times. In nucleotides, the CDR3 is TGTGCCAGCAGCTTGCGGGGTCCGGGAACTAATGAAAAACTGTTTTTT. Protein: CASSLRGPGTNEKLFF. The genes are TRBV7-2 and TRBJ1-4; D is undetermined. CDR1 SGHTA and CDR2 FQGNSA come from the germline V gene. The CDR3 is 16 residues long. Trimming shortened V by 3 bases and J by 1 base, and 12 bases separated the two germline ends.

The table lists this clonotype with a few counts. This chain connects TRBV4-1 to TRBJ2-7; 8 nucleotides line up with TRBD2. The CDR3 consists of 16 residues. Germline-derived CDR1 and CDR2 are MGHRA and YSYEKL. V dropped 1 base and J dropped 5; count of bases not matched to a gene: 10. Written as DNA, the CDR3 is TGCGCCAGCAGCCAAGGCAATGGAGCGGGAGCCAACGAGCAGTACTTC. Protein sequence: CASSQGNGAGANEQYF.

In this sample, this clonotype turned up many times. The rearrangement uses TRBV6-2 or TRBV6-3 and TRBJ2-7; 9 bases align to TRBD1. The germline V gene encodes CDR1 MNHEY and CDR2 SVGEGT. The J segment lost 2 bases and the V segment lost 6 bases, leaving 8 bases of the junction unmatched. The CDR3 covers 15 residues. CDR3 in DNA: TGTGCCAGCAGAGAGCCGGGACAGGGAGCCTACGAGCAGTACTTC. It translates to CASREPGQGAYEQYF.

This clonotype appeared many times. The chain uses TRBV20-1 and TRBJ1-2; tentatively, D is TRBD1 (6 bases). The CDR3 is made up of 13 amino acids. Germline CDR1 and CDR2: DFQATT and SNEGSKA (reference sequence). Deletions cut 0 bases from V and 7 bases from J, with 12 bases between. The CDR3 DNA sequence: TGCAGTGCTAGAGAGATGACAGGAGGTGGCTACACCTTC. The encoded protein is CSAREMTGGGYTF.

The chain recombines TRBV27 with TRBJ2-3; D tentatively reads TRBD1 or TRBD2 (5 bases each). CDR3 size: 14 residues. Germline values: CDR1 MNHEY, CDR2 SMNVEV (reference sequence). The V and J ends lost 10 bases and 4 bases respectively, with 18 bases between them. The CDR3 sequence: CAKTGKGSSDTQYF. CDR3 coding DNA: TGTGCCAAAACCGGGAAGGGGAGTTCAGATACGCAGTATTTT.

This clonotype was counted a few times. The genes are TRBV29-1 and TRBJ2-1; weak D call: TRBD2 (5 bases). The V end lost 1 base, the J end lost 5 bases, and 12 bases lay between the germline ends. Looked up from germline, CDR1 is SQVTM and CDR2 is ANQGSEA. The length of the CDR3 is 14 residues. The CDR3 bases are TGCAGCGTTGAAGGCGGGTTGGGTAACAATGAGCAGTTCTTC. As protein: CSVEGGLGNNEQFF.

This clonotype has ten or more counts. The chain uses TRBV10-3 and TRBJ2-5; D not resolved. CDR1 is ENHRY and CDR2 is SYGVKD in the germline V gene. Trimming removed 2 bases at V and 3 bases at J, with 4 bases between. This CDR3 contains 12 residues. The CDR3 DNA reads TGTGCCATCAGTGAGGGAAAAGAGACCCAGTACTTC. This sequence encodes CAISEGKETQYF.

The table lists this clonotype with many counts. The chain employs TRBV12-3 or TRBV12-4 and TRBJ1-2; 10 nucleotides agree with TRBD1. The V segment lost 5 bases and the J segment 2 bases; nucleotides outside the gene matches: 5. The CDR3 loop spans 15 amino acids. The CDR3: CASSPRTGGNYGYTF. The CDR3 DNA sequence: TGTGCCAGCAGTCCGCGGACAGGGGGGAACTATGGCTACACCTTC.

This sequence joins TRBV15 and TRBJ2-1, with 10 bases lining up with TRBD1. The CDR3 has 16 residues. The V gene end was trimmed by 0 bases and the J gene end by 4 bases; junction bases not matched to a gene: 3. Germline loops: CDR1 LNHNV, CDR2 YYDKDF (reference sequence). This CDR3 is CATSRDPGQGYNEQFF. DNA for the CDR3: TGTGCCACCAGCAGAGACCCGGGACAGGGGTACAATGAGCAGTTCTTC. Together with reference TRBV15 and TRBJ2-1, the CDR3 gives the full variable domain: DAMVIQNPRYQVTQFGKPVTLSCSQTLNHNVMYWYQQKSSQAPKLLFHYYDKDFNNEADTPDNFQSRRPNTSFCFLDIRSPGLGDTAMYLCATSRDPGQGYNEQFFGPGTRLTVL.

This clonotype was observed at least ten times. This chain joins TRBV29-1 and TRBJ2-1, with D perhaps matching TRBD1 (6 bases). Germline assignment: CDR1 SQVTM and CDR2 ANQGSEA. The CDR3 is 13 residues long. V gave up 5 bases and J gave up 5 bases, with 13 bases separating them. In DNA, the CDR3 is TGCAGCGTTAACGTACAGGGAAACAATGAGCAGTTCTTC. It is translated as CSVNVQGNNEQFF.

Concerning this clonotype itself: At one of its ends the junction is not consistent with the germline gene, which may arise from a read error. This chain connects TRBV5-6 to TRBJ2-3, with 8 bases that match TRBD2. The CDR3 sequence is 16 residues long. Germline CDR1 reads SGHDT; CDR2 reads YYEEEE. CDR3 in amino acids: CASSEGAGAYTGTQYF. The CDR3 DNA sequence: TGTGCCAGCAGCGAAGGAGCGGGAGCATACACAGGTACGCAGTATTTT.

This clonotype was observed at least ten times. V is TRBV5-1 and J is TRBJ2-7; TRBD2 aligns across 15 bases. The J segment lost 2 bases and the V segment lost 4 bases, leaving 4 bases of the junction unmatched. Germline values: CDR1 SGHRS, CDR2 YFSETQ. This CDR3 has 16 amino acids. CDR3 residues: CASSQGLAGGTYEQYF. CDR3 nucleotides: TGCGCCAGCAGCCAGGGACTAGCGGGAGGCACCTACGAGCAGTACTTC.

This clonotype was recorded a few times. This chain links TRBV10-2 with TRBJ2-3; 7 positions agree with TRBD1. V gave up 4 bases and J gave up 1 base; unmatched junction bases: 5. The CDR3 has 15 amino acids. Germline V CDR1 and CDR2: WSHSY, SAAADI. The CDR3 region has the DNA TGCGCCAGCAGTGGCTACAGGGGAGGCACAGATACGCAGTATTTT. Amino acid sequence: CASSGYRGGTDTQYF.

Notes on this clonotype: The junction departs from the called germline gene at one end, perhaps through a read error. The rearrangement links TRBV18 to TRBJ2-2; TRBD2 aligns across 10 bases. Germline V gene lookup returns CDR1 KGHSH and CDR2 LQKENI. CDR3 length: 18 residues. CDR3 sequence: CANSPLRTSGLNTGELFF. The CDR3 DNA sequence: TGTGCCAACTCACCACTGAGGACTAGCGGACTGAACACCGGGGAGCTGTTTTTT.

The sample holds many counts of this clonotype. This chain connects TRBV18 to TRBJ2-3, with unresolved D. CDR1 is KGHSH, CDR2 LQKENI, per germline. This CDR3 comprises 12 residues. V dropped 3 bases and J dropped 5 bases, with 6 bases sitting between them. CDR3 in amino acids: CASSPTQDTQYF. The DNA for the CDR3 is TGTGCCAGCTCACCGACCCAAGATACGCAGTATTTT.

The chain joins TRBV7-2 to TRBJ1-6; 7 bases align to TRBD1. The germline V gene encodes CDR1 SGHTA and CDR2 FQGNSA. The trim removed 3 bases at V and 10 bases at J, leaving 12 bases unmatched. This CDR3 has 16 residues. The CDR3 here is CASSFRATGAASPLHF. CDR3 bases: TGTGCCAGCAGCTTCAGGGCTACAGGGGCGGCGTCACCCCTCCACTTT.

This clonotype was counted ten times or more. CDR3: CSARDLWEGGNEQFF. The CDR3 DNA sequence: TGCAGTGCTAGAGATCTGTGGGAGGGTGGCAATGAGCAGTTCTTC. The chain uses TRBV20-1 and TRBJ2-1, with 7 bases aligning to TRBD2. V gave up 0 bases and J gave up 6 bases; unmatched junction bases: 8. CDR3 length: 15 residues. Germline V gives CDR1 DFQATT, CDR2 SNEGSKA (reference sequence).

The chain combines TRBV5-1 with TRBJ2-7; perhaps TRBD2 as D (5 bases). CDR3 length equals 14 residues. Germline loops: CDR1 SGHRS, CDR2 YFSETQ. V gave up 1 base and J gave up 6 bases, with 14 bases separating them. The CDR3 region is CASSLSASSTEQYF. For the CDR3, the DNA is TGCGCCAGCAGCTTGTCGGCTAGCTCTACCGAGCAGTACTTC.

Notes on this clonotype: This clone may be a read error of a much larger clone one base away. The CDR3 sequence: CASSSVGREQYF. CDR3 nucleotides: TGTGCCAGCAGCTCAGTGGGTCGCGAGCAGTACTTC. The V call is TRBV11-1, the J call TRBJ2-7; D is unclear. This CDR3 has 12 amino acids. V was shortened by 4 bases and J by 6 bases, with 10 bases between the two germline ends. Germline values: CDR1 SGHAT, CDR2 FQDESV (reference sequence). The whole variable domain, remainder taken from reference TRBV11-1 and TRBJ2-7, is EAEVAQSPRYKITEKSQAVAFWCDPISGHATLYWYRQILGQGPELLVQFQDESVVDDSQLPKDRFSAERLKGVDSTLKIQPAELGDSAMYLCASSSVGREQYFGPGTRLTVT.

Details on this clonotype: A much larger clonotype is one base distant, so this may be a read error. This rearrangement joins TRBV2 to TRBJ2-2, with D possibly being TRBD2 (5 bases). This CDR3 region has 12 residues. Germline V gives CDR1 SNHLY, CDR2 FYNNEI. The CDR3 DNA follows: TGTGCCAGCAGTGCGGCCCCCGGGGAGCTGATTTTT. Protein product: CASSAAPGELIF.

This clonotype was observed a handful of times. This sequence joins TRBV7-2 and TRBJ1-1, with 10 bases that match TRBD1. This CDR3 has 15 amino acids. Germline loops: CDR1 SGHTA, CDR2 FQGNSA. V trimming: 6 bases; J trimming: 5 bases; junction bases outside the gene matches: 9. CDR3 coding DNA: TGTGCCAGCAGTTTGACAGGGGGCGTATGGACTGAAGCTTTCTTT. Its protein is CASSLTGGVWTEAFF.

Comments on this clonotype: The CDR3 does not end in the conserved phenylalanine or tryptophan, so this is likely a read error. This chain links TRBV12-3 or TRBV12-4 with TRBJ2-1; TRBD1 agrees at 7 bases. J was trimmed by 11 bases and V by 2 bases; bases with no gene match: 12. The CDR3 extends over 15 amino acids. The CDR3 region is CASSLRQGAIDKQFL. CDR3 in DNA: TGTGCCAGCAGTTTAAGACAGGGAGCTATCGATAAGCAGTTCTTA.

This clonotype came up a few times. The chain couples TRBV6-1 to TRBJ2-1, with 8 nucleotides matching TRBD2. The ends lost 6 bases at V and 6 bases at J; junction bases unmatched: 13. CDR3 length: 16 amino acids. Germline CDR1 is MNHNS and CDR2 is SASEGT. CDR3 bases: TGTGCCAGCAGCCTCCTTCCCGGGGGGGCCAGCAATGAGCAGTTCTTC. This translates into CASSLLPGGASNEQFF.

The DNA of the CDR3 is TGTGCCAGCAACGTAAGGGAGCTGTTTTTT. Its translation: CASNVRELFF. V and J are TRBV7-3 and TRBJ2-2; no reliable D call. The CDR3 covers 10 residues. Germline V gene data show CDR1 as SGHTA and CDR2 as FQGTGA. V lost 7 bases, J lost 9 bases, and 6 bases lay in between.

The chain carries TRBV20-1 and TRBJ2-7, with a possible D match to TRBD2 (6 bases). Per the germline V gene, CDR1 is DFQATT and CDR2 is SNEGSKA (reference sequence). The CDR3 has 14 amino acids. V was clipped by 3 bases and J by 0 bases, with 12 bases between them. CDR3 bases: TGCAGTGCTAGGGAGGGAGCGGCCTCCTACGAGCAGTACTTC. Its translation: CSAREGAASYEQYF.